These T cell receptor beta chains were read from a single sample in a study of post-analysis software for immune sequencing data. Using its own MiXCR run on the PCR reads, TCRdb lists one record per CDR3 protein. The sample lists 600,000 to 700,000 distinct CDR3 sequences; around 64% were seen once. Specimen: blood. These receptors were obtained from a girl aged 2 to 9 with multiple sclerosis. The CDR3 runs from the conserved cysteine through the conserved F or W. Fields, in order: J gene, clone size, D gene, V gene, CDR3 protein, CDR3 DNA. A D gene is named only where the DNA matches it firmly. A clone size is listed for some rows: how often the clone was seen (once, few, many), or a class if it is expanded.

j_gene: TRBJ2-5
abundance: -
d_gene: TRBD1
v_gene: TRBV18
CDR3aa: CASSPNRDSQETQYF
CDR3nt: TGTGCCAGCTCACCAAATCGGGACAGCCAAGAGACCCAGTACTTC

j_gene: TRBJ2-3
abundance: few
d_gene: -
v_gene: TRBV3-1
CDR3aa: CASSLPTGGTDTQYF
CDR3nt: TGTGCCAGCAGCCTCCCAACTGGAGGCACAGATACGCAGTATTTT

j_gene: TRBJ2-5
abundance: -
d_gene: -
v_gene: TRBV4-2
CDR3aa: CASSERRTQSRETQYF
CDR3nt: TGTGCCAGCAGCGAAAGGAGGACGCAGAGTCGAGAGACCCAGTACTTC

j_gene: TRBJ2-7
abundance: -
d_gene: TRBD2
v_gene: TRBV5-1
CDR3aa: CASGLTSGSTYEQYF
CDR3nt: TGCGCCAGCGGCTTGACTAGCGGGAGTACGTACGAGCAGTACTTC

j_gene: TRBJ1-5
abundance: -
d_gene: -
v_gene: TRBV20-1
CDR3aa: CSVNSGTYSNQPQHF
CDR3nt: TGCAGTGTAAACTCCGGGACCTATAGCAATCAGCCCCAGCATTTT

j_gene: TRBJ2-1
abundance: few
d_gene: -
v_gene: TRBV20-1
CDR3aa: CSAPTGETYNEQFF
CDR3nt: TGCAGTGCGCCGACAGGCGAAACCTACAATGAGCAGTTCTTC

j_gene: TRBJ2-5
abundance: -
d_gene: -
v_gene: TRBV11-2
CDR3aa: CASSVAAGPLTQYF
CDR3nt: TGTGCCAGCAGTGTTGCCGCGGGCCCACTTACCCAGTACTTC

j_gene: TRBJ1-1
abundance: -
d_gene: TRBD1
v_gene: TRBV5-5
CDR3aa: CASSFVGQGPTEAFF
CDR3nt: TGTGCCAGCAGCTTCGTCGGACAGGGTCCCACTGAAGCTTTCTTT

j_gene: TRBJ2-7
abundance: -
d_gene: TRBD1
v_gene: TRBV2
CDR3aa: CASRTGQGQYEQYF
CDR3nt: TGTGCCAGCAGGACAGGACAGGGACAGTACGAGCAGTACTTC

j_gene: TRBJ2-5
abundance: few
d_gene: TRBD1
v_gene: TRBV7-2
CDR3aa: CASSRLTGGREETQYF
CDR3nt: TGTGCCAGCAGCCGGCTTACAGGGGGCAGAGAAGAGACCCAGTACTTC

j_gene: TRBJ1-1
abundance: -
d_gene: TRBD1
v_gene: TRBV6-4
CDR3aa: CASSRTGSGTEAFF
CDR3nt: TGTGCCAGCAGCCGGACAGGGTCCGGCACTGAAGCTTTCTTT

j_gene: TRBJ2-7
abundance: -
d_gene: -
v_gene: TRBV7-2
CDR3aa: CASSPLGRGPSYEQYF
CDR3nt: TGTGCCAGCAGCCCCCTTGGGCGGGGGCCCTCCTACGAGCAGTACTTC

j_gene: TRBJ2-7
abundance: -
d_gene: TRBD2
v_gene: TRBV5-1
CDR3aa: CASSLELAGGTYEQYF
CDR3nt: TGCGCCAGCAGCTTGGAGCTAGCGGGAGGGACCTACGAGCAGTACTTC

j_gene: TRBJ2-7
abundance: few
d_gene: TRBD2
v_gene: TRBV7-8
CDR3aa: CASSPLSGRASYEQYF
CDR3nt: TGTGCCAGCAGCCCCTTAAGTGGGAGGGCCTCCTACGAGCAGTACTTC

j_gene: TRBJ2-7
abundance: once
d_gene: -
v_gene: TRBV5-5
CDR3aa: CASSLPTVHPYEQYF
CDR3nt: TGTGCCAGCAGCTTACCGACAGTTCATCCCTACGAGCAGTACTTC

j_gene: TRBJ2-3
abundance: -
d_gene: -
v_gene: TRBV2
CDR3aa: CASSDLADTQYF
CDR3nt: TGTGCCAGCAGTGATCTAGCAGATACGCAGTATTTT

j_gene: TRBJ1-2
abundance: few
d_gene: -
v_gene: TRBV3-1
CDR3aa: CASSQEGVYGYTF
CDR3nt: TGTGCCAGCAGCCAAGAGGGCGTCTATGGCTACACCTTC

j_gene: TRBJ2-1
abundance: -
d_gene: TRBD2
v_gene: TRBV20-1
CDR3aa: CSAPWTSGYNEQFF
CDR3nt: TGCAGTGCTCCCTGGACTAGCGGATACAATGAGCAGTTCTTC

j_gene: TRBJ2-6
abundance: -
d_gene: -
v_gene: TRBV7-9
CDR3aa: CASSSVQGTGANVLTF
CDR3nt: TGTGCCAGCAGCTCAGTACAGGGAACTGGGGCCAACGTCCTGACTTTC

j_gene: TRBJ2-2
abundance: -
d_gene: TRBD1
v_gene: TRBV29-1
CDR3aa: CSVPTNGQGHTGELFF
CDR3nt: TGCAGCGTCCCAACCAACGGACAGGGACACACCGGGGAGCTGTTTTTT

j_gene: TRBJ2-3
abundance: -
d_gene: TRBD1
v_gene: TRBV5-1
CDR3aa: CASGRTGWTDTQYF
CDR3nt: TGCGCCAGCGGACGGACAGGGTGGACAGATACGCAGTATTTT

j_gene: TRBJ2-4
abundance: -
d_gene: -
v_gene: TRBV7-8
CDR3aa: CASIATTDLAKNIQYF
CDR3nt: TGTGCCAGCATCGCTACGACAGACCTAGCCAAAAACATTCAGTACTTC

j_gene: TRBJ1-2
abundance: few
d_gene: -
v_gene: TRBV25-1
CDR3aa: CASTGQGNGYTF
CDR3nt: TGTGCCAGCACCGGGCAGGGCAACGGCTACACCTTC

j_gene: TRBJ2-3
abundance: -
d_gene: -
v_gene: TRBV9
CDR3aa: CASSVSLTSTDTQYF
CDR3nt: TGTGCCAGCAGCGTCTCTCTGACTAGCACAGATACGCAGTATTTT

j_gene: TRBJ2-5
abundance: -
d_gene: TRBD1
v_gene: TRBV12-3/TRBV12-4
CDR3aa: CASSRATGGSETQYF
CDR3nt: TGTGCCAGCAGTCGGGCAACAGGGGGCTCGGAGACCCAGTACTTC

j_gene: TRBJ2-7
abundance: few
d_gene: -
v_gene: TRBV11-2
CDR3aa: CASSFSQSEQYF
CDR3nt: TGTGCCAGCAGCTTCTCCCAGTCCGAGCAGTACTTC

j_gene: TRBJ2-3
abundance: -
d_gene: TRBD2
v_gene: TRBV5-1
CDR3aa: CASSLGLAVPTDTQYF
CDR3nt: TGCGCCAGCAGCTTGGGTCTAGCGGTCCCCACAGATACGCAGTATTTT

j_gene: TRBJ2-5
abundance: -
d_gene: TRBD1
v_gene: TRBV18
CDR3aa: CASSPKQGAGQYF
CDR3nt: TGTGCCAGCTCACCGAAACAGGGGGCAGGGCAGTACTTC

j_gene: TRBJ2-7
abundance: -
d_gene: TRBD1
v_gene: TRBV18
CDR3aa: CASSRDRGDGQYF
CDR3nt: TGTGCCAGCTCCCGGGACAGGGGGGACGGGCAGTACTTC

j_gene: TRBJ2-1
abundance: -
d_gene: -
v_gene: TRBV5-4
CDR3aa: CASSFSQEGQFF
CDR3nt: TGTGCCAGCAGCTTTAGCCAGGAAGGGCAGTTCTTC

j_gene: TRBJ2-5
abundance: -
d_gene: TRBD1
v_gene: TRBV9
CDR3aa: CASSVGTEETQYF
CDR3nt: TGTGCCAGTAGCGTTGGGACAGAAGAGACCCAGTACTTC

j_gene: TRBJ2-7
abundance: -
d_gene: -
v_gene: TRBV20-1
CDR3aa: CSARGFPLYEQYF
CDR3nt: TGCAGTGCCAGGGGCTTCCCGCTCTACGAGCAGTACTTC

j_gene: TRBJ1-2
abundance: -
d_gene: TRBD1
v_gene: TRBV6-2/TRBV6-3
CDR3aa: CASSYSGTGDRGYTF
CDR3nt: TGTGCCAGCAGTTACTCCGGGACAGGGGATCGAGGCTACACCTTC

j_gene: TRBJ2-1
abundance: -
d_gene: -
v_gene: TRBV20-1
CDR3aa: CSASRGGGGYEQFF
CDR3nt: TGCAGTGCTAGCCGGGGTGGAGGGGGCTATGAGCAGTTCTTC

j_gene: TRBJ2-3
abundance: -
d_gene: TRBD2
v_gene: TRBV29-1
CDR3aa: CSVSRLADGTDTQYF
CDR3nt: TGCAGCGTGTCTCGCCTAGCGGATGGGACAGATACGCAGTATTTT

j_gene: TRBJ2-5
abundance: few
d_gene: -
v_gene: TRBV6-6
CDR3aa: CASSYSLRGETQYF
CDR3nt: TGTGCCAGCAGTTACTCGCTGAGGGGGGAGACCCAGTACTTC

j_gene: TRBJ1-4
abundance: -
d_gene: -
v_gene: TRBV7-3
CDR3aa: CASTLPRGVGEKLFF
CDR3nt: TGTGCCAGCACCTTGCCCCGGGGGGTCGGGGAAAAACTGTTTTTT

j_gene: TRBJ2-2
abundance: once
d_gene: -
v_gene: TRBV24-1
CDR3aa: CATSDRRTDPAGELFF
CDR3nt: TGTGCCACCAGTGACAGACGGACAGATCCGGCCGGGGAGCTGTTTTTT

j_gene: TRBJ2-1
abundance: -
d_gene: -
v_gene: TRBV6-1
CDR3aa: CASGPTPYNEQFF
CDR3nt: TGTGCCAGCGGGCCAACACCCTACAATGAGCAGTTCTTC

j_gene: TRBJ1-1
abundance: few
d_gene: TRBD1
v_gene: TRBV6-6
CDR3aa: CASSLSPTGMAFF
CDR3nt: TGTGCCAGCAGTCTCTCCCCGACAGGGATGGCTTTCTTT

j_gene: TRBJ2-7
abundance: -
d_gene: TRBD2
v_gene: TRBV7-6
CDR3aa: CASTPGGTSGASYEQYF
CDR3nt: TGTGCCAGCACTCCCGGGGGGACTAGCGGTGCATCCTACGAGCAGTACTTC

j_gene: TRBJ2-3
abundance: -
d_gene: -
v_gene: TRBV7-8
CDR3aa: CASSLRRLVRTDTQYF
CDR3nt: TGTGCCAGCAGCTTACGCCGACTAGTACGCACAGATACGCAGTATTTT

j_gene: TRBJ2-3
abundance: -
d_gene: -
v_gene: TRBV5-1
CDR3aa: CVSSLHGVTSSDTQYF
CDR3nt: TGCGTCAGCAGCTTGCATGGGGTTACGAGCTCAGATACGCAGTATTTT

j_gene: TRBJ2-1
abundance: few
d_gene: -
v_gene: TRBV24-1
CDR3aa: CATSSRYNEQFF
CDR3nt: TGTGCCACCAGTTCGCGGTACAATGAGCAGTTCTTC

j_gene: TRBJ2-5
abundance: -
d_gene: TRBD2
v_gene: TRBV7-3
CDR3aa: CASSLNPGLVQETQYF
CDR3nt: TGTGCCAGCAGCTTAAATCCGGGACTAGTACAAGAGACCCAGTACTTC

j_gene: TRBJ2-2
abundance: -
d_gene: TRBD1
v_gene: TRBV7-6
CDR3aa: CASSLRTGVTGELFF
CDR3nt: TGTGCCAGCAGCTTACGAACAGGGGTGACCGGGGAGCTGTTTTTT

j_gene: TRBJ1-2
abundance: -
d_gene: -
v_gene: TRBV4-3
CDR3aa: CASSQESRGFSPYGYTF
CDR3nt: TGCGCCAGCAGCCAAGAGTCTCGGGGGTTTTCCCCCTATGGCTACACCTTC

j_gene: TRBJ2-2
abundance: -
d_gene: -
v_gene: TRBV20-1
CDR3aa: CSAHDSHTGELFF
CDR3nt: TGCAGTGCTCACGACTCTCACACCGGGGAGCTGTTTTTT

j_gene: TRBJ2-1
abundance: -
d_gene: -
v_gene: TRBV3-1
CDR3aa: CASSQTASEQFF
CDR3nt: TGTGCCAGCAGCCAAACGGCTAGCGAGCAGTTCTTC